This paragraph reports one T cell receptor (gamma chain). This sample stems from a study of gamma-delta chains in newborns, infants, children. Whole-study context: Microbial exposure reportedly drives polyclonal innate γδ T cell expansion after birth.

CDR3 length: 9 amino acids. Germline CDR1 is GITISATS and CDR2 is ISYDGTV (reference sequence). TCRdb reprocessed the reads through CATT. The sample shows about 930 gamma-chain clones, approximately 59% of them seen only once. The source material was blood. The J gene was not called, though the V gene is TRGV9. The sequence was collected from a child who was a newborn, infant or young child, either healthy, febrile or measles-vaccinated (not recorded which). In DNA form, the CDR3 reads TGTGCCTTGTGGGAGGTGCAACTCTTT. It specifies CALWEVQLF.